Following are 28 T cell receptor beta chains from one sample sequenced in a study of shared clonotypes between healthy human individuals. TCRdb's copy holds only in-frame clones and misses some; the assay was immunoSEQ multiplex PCR. The sample carries about 1 million clones, around 74% recorded once. Sequencing was done on a sample of memory CD4+ T cells sorted from blood. Described subset: CD45RA-negative fraction. These receptors were obtained from a man in his late teens or twenties in good health.

A word on this clone: The identical CDR3 is also encoded by other nucleotide sequences in the sample. The chain joins TRBV6-5 to TRBJ1-3; D gene uncertain. This CDR3 has 13 amino acids. Germline assignment: CDR1 MNHEY and CDR2 SVGAGI. V lost 6 bases to trimming and J lost 0 bases, with 6 bases between them. CDR3 sequence (DNA): TGTGCCAGCAGACGGGGCTCTGGAAACACCATATATTTT. Translated, it gives CASRRGSGNTIYF.

This clone has just one count. The chain uses TRBV27 and TRBJ1-2, with TRBD1 matching 9 bases. V was pared by 2 bases and J by 2 bases, with 3 bases of the junction left unmatched. The CDR3 runs 15 residues. Germline V CDR1 and CDR2: MNHEY, SMNVEV (reference sequence). In DNA form, the CDR3 reads TGTGCCAGCAGTTTAAACGGACAGGGGAACTATGGCTACACCTTC. Amino acid sequence: CASSLNGQGNYGYTF.

The gene calls are TRBV6-1 and TRBJ2-5; the match to TRBD1 covers 12 bases. Germline V gene lookup returns CDR1 MNHNS and CDR2 SASEGT. V lost 8 bases and J lost 0; bases outside the gene matches: 4. The length of the CDR3 is 15 residues. DNA of the CDR3: TGTGCCAGCTCTCGGGACAGGGGGCACCAAGAGACCCAGTACTTC. Translation: CASSRDRGHQETQYF.

The chain combines TRBV2 with TRBJ2-5, with TRBD2 matching 7 bases. This CDR3 has 15 amino acids. CDR1 and CDR2 from the germline V gene are SNHLY and FYNNEI. With 4 bases clipped from V and 7 bases from J, the junction kept 12 bases outside the gene matches. The CDR3 sequence is CASSGGKAGVGTQYF. CDR3 nucleotide sequence: TGTGCCAGCAGTGGAGGAAAGGCGGGAGTGGGGACCCAGTACTTC.

The V and J genes are TRBV27 and TRBJ1-6; D may be TRBD1 (5 bases). Trimming removed 3 bases at V and 8 bases at J, with 14 bases between. This CDR3 region has 15 residues. CDR1 is MNHEY and CDR2 is SMNVEV in the germline V gene (reference sequence). The CDR3 loop is CASSLDTGGYSPLHF. The CDR3 bases are TGTGCCAGCAGTTTGGACACCGGCGGGTATTCACCCCTCCACTTT.

CDR3: CAITRTSGGDTQYF. The CDR3 DNA reads TGTGCCATCACTCGGACTAGCGGGGGCGATACGCAGTATTTT. The chain is built from TRBV10-3 and TRBJ2-3, with 13 bases that match TRBD2. V was pared by 7 bases and J by 6 bases, with 4 bases of the junction left unmatched. In germline, CDR1 is ENHRY, CDR2 SYGVKD. This CDR3 has 14 residues.

This clone showed up just once. The chain couples TRBV10-1 to TRBJ2-4; 13 bases line up with TRBD2. Trimming removed 1 base from V and 4 bases from J; junction bases left unmatched: 4. The germline V gene has CDR1 WNHNN and CDR2 SYGVQD (reference sequence). The CDR3 totals 17 residues. CDR3 residues: CASSEFGLAGDKNIQYF. In nucleotides, the CDR3 is TGCGCCAGCAGTGAGTTTGGACTAGCGGGGGATAAAAACATTCAGTACTTC.

The rearrangement joins TRBV5-1 to TRBJ1-4; 11 bases map to TRBD1. Trimming cost V 5 bases and J 4 bases; bases outside gene matches: 7. The CDR3 is 16 residues long. Germline-derived CDR1 and CDR2 are SGHRS and YFSETQ. The CDR3 loop reads CASSSGTGGVNEKLFF. Written as DNA, the CDR3 is TGCGCCAGCAGTTCCGGGACAGGGGGGGTTAATGAAAAACTGTTTTTT.

J is TRBJ1-1 and V is TRBV19; TRBD1 might be the D (6 bases). The V end lost 6 bases, the J end lost 4 bases, and 12 bases lay between the germline ends. The CDR3 has 13 amino acids. In germline, CDR1 is LNHDA, CDR2 SQIVND (reference sequence). This CDR3 reads CASSTTGSTEAFF. DNA of the CDR3: TGTGCCAGTAGCACTACAGGGAGCACTGAAGCTTTCTTT.

This rearrangement joins TRBV4-1 to TRBJ2-1; 8 bases map to TRBD2. The CDR3 runs to 14 residues. Unmatched junction bases numbered 8, after V lost 4 bases and J lost 9 bases. CDR1 is MGHRA and CDR2 is YSYEKL in the germline V gene. The CDR3 protein is CASSLWTSSSEQFF. The CDR3 nucleotides read TGCGCCAGCAGCCTCTGGACTAGCTCCAGTGAGCAGTTCTTC.

The chain couples TRBV5-1 to TRBJ2-2, with 14 bases that match TRBD2. The trim removed 0 bases at V and 5 bases at J, leaving 9 bases unmatched. Germline assignment: CDR1 SGHRS and CDR2 YFSETQ. This CDR3 contains 19 residues. This CDR3 is CASSLAGTGLAGGTGELFF. In nucleotides, the CDR3 is TGCGCCAGCAGCTTGGCCGGAACCGGACTAGCGGGAGGTACCGGGGAGCTGTTTTTT.

This clone was seen only a few times. This specimen includes other DNA sequences encoding the same CDR3. The genes are TRBV2 and TRBJ1-3; the D is unclear. Germline V gene lookup returns CDR1 SNHLY and CDR2 FYNNEI. The CDR3 spans 12 residues. Trimming left V 2 bases short and J 2 bases short, with 1 base between. This chain's CDR3 is CASSETGNTIYF. The CDR3 bases are TGTGCCAGCAGTGAAACTGGAAACACCATATATTTT.

The chain joins TRBV19 to TRBJ2-1; 14 bases line up with TRBD2. The CDR3 contains 18 residues. J gave up 7 bases and V 3 bases, and 11 bases lay outside the gene matches. Germline lookup yields CDR1 LNHDA and CDR2 SQIVND (reference sequence). Here the CDR3 reads CASSIAKGLAGARNEQFF. The CDR3 DNA sequence: TGTGCCAGTAGTATCGCGAAGGGACTAGCGGGGGCCAGGAATGAGCAGTTCTTC.

In the case of this clone: Other nucleotide sequences from this sample produce the same CDR3. The V and J genes are TRBV5-1 and TRBJ2-3; D not certain. This CDR3 contains 12 residues. The germline gives CDR1 SGHRS, CDR2 YFSETQ. Trimming stripped 5 bases from V and 0 bases from J, with 4 bases between. This CDR3 is CASRGSTDTQYF. In DNA form, the CDR3 reads TGCGCCAGCAGGGGAAGCACAGATACGCAGTATTTT. Variable domain in full (rest from reference TRBV5-1 and TRBJ2-3): KAGVTQTPRYLIKTRGQQVTLSCSPISGHRSVSWYQQTPGQGLQFLFEYFSETQRNKGNFPGRFSGRQFSNSRSEMNVSTLELGDSALYLCASRGSTDTQYFGPGTRLTVL.

This clone was recorded only once. The J gene is TRBJ2-5, the V gene TRBV5-6, with 7 positions matching TRBD2. This CDR3 has 13 residues. Germline V gives CDR1 SGHDT, CDR2 YYEEEE. Trimming at V came to 1 base and at J to 9 bases, leaving 6 bases not matched to a gene. The CDR3, as DNA: TGTGCCAGCAGCTTGCCGTTTGGGGGGGCCCAGTACTTC. This encodes CASSLPFGGAQYF.

This rearrangement joins TRBV10-3 to TRBJ1-3, with 9 bases fitting TRBD1. J was trimmed by 1 base and V by 3 bases; bases with no gene match: 1. The CDR3 runs 15 residues. Germline CDR1 is ENHRY and CDR2 is SYGVKD. CDR3 loop: CAISDGQGSGNTIYF. CDR3 bases: TGTGCCATCAGTGACGGACAGGGGTCTGGAAACACCATATATTTT.

The rearrangement uses TRBV7-2 and TRBJ2-5, with D perhaps matching TRBD1 (5 bases). With 4 bases removed from V and 3 bases from J, the gap between germline ends came to 15 bases. This CDR3 comprises 15 residues. Germline V gene data show CDR1 as SGHTA and CDR2 as FQGNSA. The CDR3 is CASSSPGQGKETQYF. The CDR3 nucleotides are TGTGCCAGCAGCTCCCCGGGCCAGGGAAAAGAGACCCAGTACTTC. The whole variable domain, filled in from reference TRBV7-2 and TRBJ2-5, reads GAGVSQSPSNKVTEKGKDVELRCDPISGHTALYWYRQSLGQGLEFLIYFQGNSAPDKSGLPSDRFSAERTGGSVSTLTIQRTQQEDSAVYLCASSSPGQGKETQYFGPGTRLLVL.

V is TRBV5-6 and J is TRBJ2-1; 13 bases fit TRBD2. CDR1 and CDR2 from the germline V gene are SGHDT and YYEEEE. The V segment lost 4 bases and the J segment 4 bases; nucleotides outside the gene matches: 2. The CDR3 is 15 residues long. This chain's CDR3 is CASSATSGGYNEQFF. The DNA of the CDR3 is TGTGCCAGCAGCGCGACTAGCGGGGGGTACAATGAGCAGTTCTTC.

The chain recombines TRBV2 with TRBJ2-3; D is uncertain. V lost 3 bases and J 0 bases, leaving 4 bases between the germline ends. The CDR3 has 13 residues. Per the germline V gene, CDR1 is SNHLY and CDR2 is FYNNEI. The CDR3 nucleotides are TGTGCCAGCAGTGAGGATAGCACAGATACGCAGTATTTT. Encoded protein: CASSEDSTDTQYF.

This clone occurred a few times. The sample contains more than one DNA sequence encoding this CDR3. The chain carries TRBV7-8 and TRBJ2-1, with D perhaps being TRBD1 or TRBD2 (5 bases each). This CDR3 has 14 amino acids. Between the trimmed V and J ends, which lost 5 bases and 0 bases, there was a span of 8 bases. CDR1 is SGHVS and CDR2 is FQNEAQ in the germline V gene. CDR3 nucleotides: TGTGCCAGCAGCCTCGGGACCTCCTACAATGAGCAGTTCTTC. Its translation is CASSLGTSYNEQFF.

This chain joins TRBV9 and TRBJ2-1; 8 positions match TRBD2. From germline, CDR1 is SGDLS and CDR2 YYNGEE. The junction had 5 bases not matched to a gene; V was cut back by 2 bases and J by 1 base. The length of the CDR3 is 16 residues. DNA of the CDR3: TGTGCCAGCAGCGTGTTAGCGGGAAGTTCCTACAATGAGCAGTTCTTC. It translates to CASSVLAGSSYNEQFF.

This chain uses TRBV30 with TRBJ2-1, with 7 bases aligning to TRBD2. The CDR3 is made up of 10 amino acids. Germline assignment: CDR1 GTSNPN and CDR2 SVGIG (reference sequence). For the CDR3, the DNA is TGTGCGGTAAAGCGGGACGTACAGTTCTTC. It yields the protein CAVKRDVQFF.

The chain joins TRBV7-9 to TRBJ2-5; tentative D call: TRBD2 (6 bases). The CDR3 covers 13 residues. The germline V and J ends were trimmed by 4 bases and 3 bases, with 9 bases remaining between them. Germline V lookup: CDR1 SEHNR, CDR2 FQNEAQ (reference sequence). The CDR3 loop reads CASSWSGEETQYF. The DNA for the CDR3 is TGTGCCAGCAGCTGGTCGGGGGAAGAGACCCAGTACTTC.

This clone appeared a few times. The rearrangement joins TRBV6-6 to TRBJ2-3, with D maybe TRBD2 (5 bases). The germline CDR1 and CDR2 sequences are MNHNY and SVGAGI (reference sequence). Trimming took off 6 bases at V and 6 bases at J, with 10 bases between the two ends. CDR3 length equals 12 residues. The CDR3 spells CASRPSGDTQYF. In DNA, the CDR3 is TGTGCCAGCAGGCCCTCGGGGGATACGCAGTATTTT.

The chain carries TRBV19 and TRBJ1-4, with TRBD1 identical over 9 bases. CDR1 is LNHDA and CDR2 is SQIVND in the germline V gene (reference sequence). This CDR3 spans 15 amino acids. The trim removed 4 bases at V and 8 bases at J, leaving 8 bases unmatched. The CDR3 DNA follows: TGTGCCAGTAGTAATTCCGGGACAGGGCGGGAAAAACTGTTTTTT. It specifies CASSNSGTGREKLFF.

The rearrangement uses TRBV5-1 and TRBJ2-3; D is undetermined. The CDR3 consists of 16 residues. Germline V lookup: CDR1 SGHRS, CDR2 YFSETQ. V shed 0 bases and J shed 0 bases, with 11 bases lying between them. CDR3 region: CASSLATYGSTDTQYF. CDR3 coding DNA: TGCGCCAGCAGCTTGGCGACTTACGGTAGCACAGATACGCAGTATTTT.

The genes are TRBV4-3 and TRBJ2-5, with TRBD2 matching over 7 bases. V shed 0 bases and J 7 bases; nucleotides not matched to a gene: 8. The length of the CDR3 is 15 residues. The germline V gene encodes CDR1 LGHNA and CDR2 YSLEER. CDR3 in amino acids: CASSQDRAGLGTQYF. Written as DNA, the CDR3 is TGCGCCAGCAGCCAAGATCGAGCGGGACTGGGGACCCAGTACTTC.

The chain combines TRBV19 with TRBJ1-1; no reliable D call. CDR1 and CDR2 (germline): LNHDA, SQIVND (reference sequence). Trimming left V 2 bases short and J 1 base short, with 11 bases between. This CDR3 region has 15 residues. DNA of the CDR3: TGTGCCAGTAGTATACGGGATTTAGGGAACACTGAAGCTTTCTTT. This codes for CASSIRDLGNTEAFF.